These T cell receptor beta chains were read from a single sample in a study of T cell responses to AZD1222 COVID-19 vaccine. Clones were read by immunoSEQ multiplex PCR, and TCRdb kept only the in-frame ones, dropping some. This table holds approximately 140,000 clones, about 93% found once. Sequenced material: peripheral blood, taken on day 0 of AZD1222 vaccination. The receptors derive from an adult in good health. Each CDR3 is given with its conserved first and last residue. Each record gives: V gene, clone size, D gene, J gene, CDR3 DNA, CDR3 protein. A D gene is named only where the DNA matches it firmly. Clone size is stated in some rows and not others, as once, few, many or a class when expanded.

>TRBV18|once|NA|TRBJ1-1
TGTGCCAGCTCACAAGGGGCTTCTGCAGACACTGAAGCTTTCTTT
CASSQGASADTEAFF
>TRBV10-3|NA|NA|TRBJ1-1
TGTGCCATCAGTGAGTCGCGGGGGGCAGGGCCACGGAACACTGAAGCTTTCTTT
CAISESRGAGPRNTEAFF
>TRBV11-2|once|TRBD2|TRBJ2-3
TGTGCCAGCAGTTTTAGCGGGGGAACGGCAGATACGCAGTATTTT
CASSFSGGTADTQYF
>TRBV5-1|NA|TRBD1|TRBJ2-7
TGCGCCAGCAGCTTGGGTCCGGGACAGGGAACGTACGAGCAGTACTTC
CASSLGPGQGTYEQYF
>TRBV2|NA|NA|TRBJ1-6
TGTGCCAGCAGTTCTGTGACAGCTAATTCACCCCTCCACTTT
CASSSVTANSPLHF
>TRBV27|NA|NA|TRBJ2-5
TGTGCCAGCAGCCAAGAGACCCAGTACTTC
CASSQETQYF
>TRBV5-5|NA|TRBD1|TRBJ2-7
TGTGCCAGCAGCACGACAGGGAATTACGAGCAGTACTTC
CASSTTGNYEQYF
>TRBV12-3/TRBV12-4|few|NA|TRBJ1-6
TGTGCCAGCACTGCAGGTTCACCCCTCCACTTT
CASTAGSPLHF
>TRBV6-5|NA|TRBD1|TRBJ1-6
TGTGCCAGCAGTTTGGGGGACAGGACTTCACCCCTCCACTTT
CASSLGDRTSPLHF
>TRBV28|NA|NA|TRBJ2-7
TGTGCCAGCAGTCCCCCCCCAAGCGGACGCTCCTACGAGCAGTACTTC
CASSPPPSGRSYEQYF